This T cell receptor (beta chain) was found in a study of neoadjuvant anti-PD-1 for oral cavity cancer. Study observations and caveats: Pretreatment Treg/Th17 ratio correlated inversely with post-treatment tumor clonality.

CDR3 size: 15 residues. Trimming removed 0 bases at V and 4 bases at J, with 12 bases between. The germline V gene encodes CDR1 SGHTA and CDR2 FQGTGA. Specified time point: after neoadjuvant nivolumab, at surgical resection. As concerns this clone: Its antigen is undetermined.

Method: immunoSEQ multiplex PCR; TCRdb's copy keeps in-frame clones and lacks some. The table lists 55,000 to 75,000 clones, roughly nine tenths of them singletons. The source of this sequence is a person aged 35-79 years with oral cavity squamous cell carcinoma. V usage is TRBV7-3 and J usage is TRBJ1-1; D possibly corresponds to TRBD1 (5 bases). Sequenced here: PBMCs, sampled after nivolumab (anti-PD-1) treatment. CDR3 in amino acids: CASSLTRDRGTEAFF. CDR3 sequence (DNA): TGTGCCAGCAGCTTAACCAGGGACCGCGGCACTGAAGCTTTCTTT.